One sample yielded the 29 T cell receptor beta chains listed below, sequenced in a study of T cell repertoires in cytomegalovirus infection. These TCRs are of unknown antigen specificity. In TCRdb, the reads were re-called with MiXCR into one record per CDR3 protein. The sample comprises under 850,000 distinct CDR3 sequences, around a third of which are singletons, and roughly 18% rests with the top ten. Sequenced material: cultured PBMCs, taken from culture after CMV antigen stimulation. The receptors derive from a human donor in good health (CMV status not recorded). Some clones in this sample may be carry-over from other donors' samples.

This clonotype was seen at least ten times. The rearrangement uses TRBV7-2 and TRBJ2-5; D uncertain. The CDR3 has 15 amino acids. Germline-derived CDR1 and CDR2 are SGHTA and FQGNSA. V gave up 2 bases and J gave up 5 bases, with 15 bases separating them. CDR3 coding DNA: TGTGCCAGCAGCTTACTTTCCGCGCCCCGGGAGACCCAGTACTTC. Its protein is CASSLLSAPRETQYF.

This clonotype appeared a few times. The rearrangement joins TRBV20-1 to TRBJ2-5; D perhaps matches TRBD2 (6 bases). The germline V gene has CDR1 DFQATT and CDR2 SNEGSKA (reference sequence). The CDR3 runs to 15 residues. Trimming removed 3 bases at V and 4 bases at J, with 18 bases between. The CDR3 spells CSASRPLTSGETQYF. The CDR3 DNA follows: TGCAGTGCTAGCCGGCCCTTGACTAGTGGAGAGACCCAGTACTTC.

This clonotype appeared a few times. J is TRBJ2-3 and V is TRBV7-9; no reliable D call. The CDR3 is 15 residues long. The V gene's germline CDR1 is SEHNR and CDR2 FQNEAQ (reference sequence). Trimming stripped 7 bases from V and 0 bases from J, with 14 bases between. In nucleotides, the CDR3 is TGTGCCAGCACCCCGTTGGCGATTAGCACAGATACGCAGTATTTT. It specifies CASTPLAISTDTQYF.

The genes are TRBV25-1 and TRBJ1-1; tentative D call: TRBD1 (5 bases). CDR1 and CDR2 (germline): MGHDK, SYGVNS. Trimming took 8 bases from V and 5 from J, leaving 18 bases between them. This CDR3 is 14 amino acids long. CDR3: CASCRRNRHTEAFF. In DNA, the CDR3 is TGTGCCAGCTGCCGCCGGAACAGGCATACTGAAGCTTTCTTT.

This clonotype was counted only a few times. The V and J genes are TRBV28 and TRBJ2-3; 8 bases match TRBD2. There are 14 residues in the CDR3. Germline V gene data show CDR1 as MDHEN and CDR2 as SYDVKM. V shed 5 bases, J shed 6 bases, and the junction held 7 bases outside the gene matches. The CDR3: CASSRGLVPDTQYF. The CDR3, as DNA: TGTGCCAGCAGTCGGGGACTAGTCCCCGATACGCAGTATTTT.

This clonotype was counted a few times. The chain joins TRBV20-1 to TRBJ1-1, with D hard to call. This CDR3 is built from 12 residues. Looked up from germline, CDR1 is DFQATT and CDR2 is SNEGSKA (reference sequence). V lost 6 bases and J 2 bases, leaving 10 bases between the germline ends. CDR3 protein: CSAARVNTEAFF. CDR3 in DNA: TGCAGTGCAGCACGGGTTAACACTGAAGCTTTCTTT.

The chain links TRBV5-4 to TRBJ2-3; D is unclear. V dropped 1 base and J dropped 1 base, with 16 bases sitting between them. CDR1 and CDR2 (germline): SGHNT, YYREEE (reference sequence). CDR3 length: 17 residues. CDR3 residues: CASSLKVLGGGTDTQYF. In nucleotides, the CDR3 is TGTGCCAGCAGCTTGAAGGTTCTAGGTGGTGGCACAGATACGCAGTATTTT.

In this sample, this clonotype turned up a few times. The chain joins TRBV4-2 to TRBJ2-3; no clear D. Germline CDR1 and CDR2: LGHNA and YNFKEQ. The CDR3 contains 14 residues. Trimming removed 3 bases from V and 6 bases from J, with 13 bases in between. The CDR3 bases are TGTGCCAGCAGCCAGAGGTCCCTGGAGGATACGCAGTATTTT. Translation: CASSQRSLEDTQYF.

The chain links TRBV6-8 to TRBJ1-1, with a tentative D call TRBD1 (5 bases). Germline values: CDR1 MNHGY, CDR2 SAAAGT. The CDR3 contains 12 residues. Trimming took off 5 bases at V and 5 bases at J, with 9 bases between the two ends. The CDR3 DNA sequence: TGTGCCAGCAGTCGGGGGATGACTGAAGCTTTCTTT. Translating it yields CASSRGMTEAFF.

V and J are TRBV11-2 and TRBJ2-7, with D possibly matching TRBD2 (5 bases). V was cut by 1 base and J by 4 bases, with 20 bases left in between. Germline values: CDR1 SGHAT, CDR2 FQNNGV. The CDR3 covers 17 residues. CDR3 bases: TGTGCCAGCAGCTTAGGCCTAATGAGCTCCGGGAAGTACGAGCAGTACTTC. It is translated as CASSLGLMSSGKYEQYF.

This clonotype came up a few times. The CDR3 here is CASSYRQRFQAFF. The CDR3 DNA reads TGTGCCAGCAGTTACAGACAACGGTTTCAAGCTTTCTTT. The chain joins TRBV6-2 or TRBV6-3 to TRBJ1-1; no definite D call. Trimming removed 2 bases from V and 9 bases from J, with 13 bases in between. CDR1 is MNHEY, CDR2 SVGEGT, per germline. The CDR3 sequence is 13 residues long.

This clonotype was detected ten times or more. This chain connects TRBV7-2 to TRBJ2-1; no clear D gene. V was clipped by 1 base and J by 6 bases, with 10 bases between them. The CDR3 consists of 14 residues. Germline V gene data show CDR1 as SGHTA and CDR2 as FQGNSA. CDR3 in DNA: TGTGCCAGCAGCTTAGTTTTCTCTGGCAATGAGCAGTTCTTC. Protein: CASSLVFSGNEQFF.

This clonotype was counted many times. V is TRBV7-9 and J is TRBJ1-4, with no clear D. The CDR3 is 17 amino acids. The V gene lost 2 bases and the J gene lost 10 bases, with 23 bases spanning the gap. Germline assignment: CDR1 SEHNR and CDR2 FQNEAQ (reference sequence). CDR3 sequence (DNA): TGTGCCAGCAGCTTACGAATCTTCGGGAGACCCCGGGGAAAACTGTTTTTT. This codes for CASSLRIFGRPRGKLFF. Full variable domain (rest looked up from reference TRBV7-9 and TRBJ1-4): DTGVSQNPRHKITKRGQNVTFRCDPISEHNRLYWYRQTLGQGPEFLTYFQNEAQLEKSRLLSDRFSAERPKGSFSTLEIQRTEQGDSAMYLCASSLRIFGRPRGKLFFGSGTQLSVL.

This chain joins TRBV29-1 and TRBJ2-1; D is undetermined. Trimming shortened V by 4 bases and J by 6 bases, and 10 bases separated the two germline ends. The germline V gene encodes CDR1 SQVTM and CDR2 ANQGSEA. The CDR3 contains 12 residues. CDR3 DNA: TGCAGCGTTGCCGTCCCCAGCAATGAGCAGTTCTTC. Translated, it gives CSVAVPSNEQFF.

This clonotype was detected ten times or more. The J gene is TRBJ1-3, the V gene TRBV7-2, with D uncertain. The V and J ends lost 7 bases and 0 bases respectively, with 10 bases between them. This CDR3 is built from 14 residues. Germline-derived CDR1 and CDR2 are SGHTA and FQGNSA. The CDR3 loop reads CASTRRDSGNTIYF. The CDR3, as DNA: TGTGCCAGCACGAGGAGGGACTCTGGAAACACCATATATTTT.

The chain recombines TRBV5-6 with TRBJ1-5; the D is unclear. The CDR3 sequence is 14 residues long. The V gene lost 2 bases and the J gene lost 3 bases, with 9 bases spanning the gap. Per the germline V gene, CDR1 is SGHDT and CDR2 is YYEEEE. The CDR3, as DNA: TGTGCCAGCAGCTTCCACGGATACAATCAGCCCCAGCATTTT. Translation gives CASSFHGYNQPQHF.

This clonotype was seen a handful of times. J is TRBJ1-5 and V is TRBV6-1; possibly TRBD1 for D (5 bases). The CDR3 has 14 amino acids. V lost 2 bases to trimming and J lost 9 bases, with 14 bases between them. The germline V gene has CDR1 MNHNS and CDR2 SASEGT. This CDR3 reads CASSETGTPGPQHF. The CDR3 DNA is TGTGCCAGCAGTGAAACCGGGACCCCAGGGCCCCAGCATTTT.

The V gene is TRBV7-2, the J gene TRBJ2-3; 8 bases fit TRBD2. The V and J ends lost 8 bases and 0 bases, in that order; junction bases with no gene match: 4. Germline lookup yields CDR1 SGHTA and CDR2 FQGNSA. This CDR3 is built from 14 residues. The CDR3 DNA reads as TGTGCCAGCCGGGGGGGCCTAAGCACAGATACGCAGTATTTT. It encodes CASRGGLSTDTQYF.

This clonotype was detected only a few times. The chain has TRBV11-2 and TRBJ2-7; 8 positions match TRBD1. Trimming took 5 bases from V and 2 from J; bases not matched to a gene: 11. This CDR3 contains 16 residues. CDR1 is SGHAT, CDR2 FQNNGV, per germline. The CDR3 reads CASSRGQGGGAYEQYF. The CDR3 DNA sequence: TGTGCCAGCAGCCGTGGACAGGGTGGAGGGGCCTACGAGCAGTACTTC.

The CDR3 sequence: CSAVSRGLTDTQYF. In DNA, the CDR3 is TGCAGTGCTGTGTCAAGGGGCCTCACAGATACGCAGTATTTT. The J gene is TRBJ2-3, the V gene TRBV20-1; possible D gene TRBD1, 5 bases. There are 14 residues in the CDR3. Germline lookup yields CDR1 DFQATT and CDR2 SNEGSKA (reference sequence). V lost 5 bases to trimming and J lost 2 bases, with 14 bases between them.

The gene calls are TRBV27 and TRBJ1-1; no clear D. V shed 1 base and J shed 6 bases, with 9 bases lying between them. This CDR3 is 13 amino acids long. Germline V gives CDR1 MNHEY, CDR2 SMNVEV (reference sequence). The chain's CDR3 is CASSLFLQAEAFF. CDR3 nucleotides: TGTGCCAGCAGTTTATTTCTCCAGGCTGAAGCTTTCTTT.

This clonotype was counted between two and nine times. V gene TRBV5-5 combines with J gene TRBJ2-6; the D gene is possibly TRBD1 (6 bases). The V end was cut by 6 bases, the J end by 0 bases, with 16 bases between. Germline CDR1 SGHKS, CDR2 YYEKEE (reference sequence). CDR3 length equals 17 residues. CDR3 bases: TGTGCCAGCACCCGATTGGGGGCAACCTCTGGGGCCAACGTCCTGACTTTC. Protein sequence: CASTRLGATSGANVLTF.

V is TRBV10-2 and J is TRBJ2-3; TRBD2 matches at 8 bases. The CDR3 is made up of 14 amino acids. Germline CDR1 WSHSY, CDR2 SAAADI. The V and J ends lost 7 bases and 2 bases, in that order; junction bases with no gene match: 5. In nucleotides, the CDR3 is TGCGCCAGCATCGATAGCGGGAACACAGATACGCAGTATTTT. Amino acids: CASIDSGNTDTQYF.

This chain links TRBV3-1 with TRBJ2-6, with D uncertain. Germline V lookup: CDR1 LGHDT, CDR2 YNNKEL (reference sequence). Trimming removed 0 bases from V and 4 bases from J, with 4 bases in between. The CDR3 is 14 residues long. CDR3 in amino acids: CASSQEPGANVLTF. For the CDR3, the DNA is TGTGCCAGCAGCCAAGAACCCGGGGCCAACGTCCTGACTTTC.

V and J are TRBV27 and TRBJ2-2, with D possibly TRBD1 on 5 matching bases. The V and J ends lost 7 bases and 6 bases respectively, with 9 bases between them. This CDR3 contains 12 residues. The germline V gene encodes CDR1 MNHEY and CDR2 SMNVEV (reference sequence). As DNA, the CDR3 is TGTGCCAGCACCAACAGGCCCGGGGAGCTGTTTTTT. Translated, it gives CASTNRPGELFF.

This chain uses TRBV6-2 or TRBV6-3 with TRBJ2-7, with 12 bases identical to TRBD2. After removal of 5 bases from V and 7 bases from J, the junction contained 9 bases not matched to a gene. This CDR3 has 15 residues. Germline-derived CDR1 and CDR2 are MNHEY and SVGEGT. The CDR3 protein is CASSPGLAGKQEQYF. In nucleotides, the CDR3 is TGTGCCAGCAGTCCAGGACTAGCGGGAAAGCAGGAGCAGTACTTC.

CDR3 amino acids: CASSHRTGGFQVGAPDTQYF. DNA for the CDR3: TGCGCCAGCAGCCATCGGACAGGTGGTTTTCAAGTGGGAGCCCCAGATACGCAGTATTTT. The chain uses TRBV4-1 and TRBJ2-3; TRBD1 matches 7 bases. The germline CDR1 and CDR2 sequences are MGHRA and YSYEKL. The J segment lost 4 bases and the V segment lost 3 bases, leaving 22 bases of the junction unmatched. This CDR3 contains 20 residues.

V is TRBV7-8 and J is TRBJ2-7; 12 bases are shared with TRBD2. Unmatched junction bases numbered 4, after V lost 5 bases and J lost 2 bases. CDR1 is SGHVS, CDR2 FQNEAQ, per germline. The CDR3 covers 15 residues. The CDR3 DNA reads as TGTGCCAGCAGCCGCGGACTAGCGGGGACCTACGAGCAGTACTTC. Amino acid sequence: CASSRGLAGTYEQYF.

This chain connects TRBV5-4 to TRBJ1-1; no clear D gene. Trimming removed 9 bases at V and 0 bases at J, with 3 bases between. The CDR3 has 10 amino acids. Germline V lookup: CDR1 SGHNT, CDR2 YYREEE (reference sequence). The CDR3 DNA reads as TGTGCCATAGTGAACACTGAAGCTTTCTTT. The encoded protein is CAIVNTEAFF.